This T cell receptor beta chain was sequenced in a study of regulatory T cells in long-lasting Graves disease (dated by TCRdb to the early 2020s). Context from the whole study: Persistent Graves' disease was defined as antithyroid drug treatment for over 5 years with persistently positive TSH receptor autoantibodies. The study was conducted in China and was registered as a clinical trial. On average, persistent Graves' disease patients in the clinical cohort had been on antithyroid drugs for approximately 10 years. Peripheral blood TCR sequencing and RNA sequencing compared persistent Graves' disease patients with newly diagnosed Graves' disease patients. TCR sequencing covered around 13 persistent and around 20 newly diagnosed Graves' disease patients, some 35 samples in total. Study-wide findings and limitations: Only the TCR beta chain was sequenced and analyzed. Preferential use of TRBV28, TRBJ1-2 and TRBJ2-5 was observed in persistent disease, whereas TRBV20-1 and TRBJ2-1 were favored in newly diagnosed disease. Peripheral blood alone was examined, since thyroid tissue, which constituted the primary lesion, could not be accessed. Compared with newly diagnosed patients, persistent Graves' disease patients had lower TCR Shannon entropy and fewer highly expanded clones, which suggests clonal expansion. The authors noted that the small sample size was a limitation that may lower accuracy. Patients with persistent disease shared more public clonotypes (under 3,000) than newly diagnosed patients did (about 1,000).

The sample's time point label, in plain terms: persistent/refractory GD, antithyroid drugs over 5 years with positive TRAb. For both TCR sequencing and RNA sequencing, RNA was extracted from PBMCs using TRIzol. The diagnosis of Graves' disease was made according to American Thyroid Association guidelines. Recruitment of patients was carried out at an endocrinology department in Xi'an, China. Each patient gave about 10 milliliters of peripheral blood, collected in an EDTA anticoagulant tube. PBMCs were isolated by Ficoll Paque Plus density gradient separation without further T cell sorting. An Agilent 2100 Bioanalyzer and agarose gel were used to check RNA quality, while a NanoDrop 2000 measured RNA concentration. Preparation of the library involved multiplex PCR. Data came from an Illumina HiSeq 4000. To build TCR beta libraries, CDR3 regions were amplified by Arm-PCR using iRepertoire HTBI primers. Before sequencing, the PCR products went through gel purification. Turning to the authors' computational methods: Gene usage analysis of CDR3 amino acid clonotypes used the approximately 62 TRBV and 11 to 15 TRBJ segments found across samples. Filtered high-quality paired reads were merged into contigs using COPE and FqMerger. BLAST was used to align contigs to IMGT TRBV, TRBD and TRBJ reference genes, with CDR3 defined following IMGT. Any clonotype with a frequency above 0.1% was counted as a highly expanded clone. Shannon entropy served as the measure of repertoire diversity, while the Gini coefficient captured V-J evenness. A clonotype was considered public if more than one individual shared it. TCRdb applied fastp at Q25 and MiXCR to the public reads, then kept only in-frame beta chains. Identical CDR3 protein sequences are pooled into one entry, listed with their most common genes and DNA. These V and J calls rely on TCRdb rather than the paper's analysis. The sample yields some 370,000 distinct CDR3 sequences; roughly 20% were counted once. The ten largest clones capture less than 25% of the sample.

This clonotype has a handful of counts. Which antigen it targets is not known. There are no base qualities to consult, and no much larger clone falls within one base. The CDR3 spans 14 residues, from the cysteine through the phenylalanine. The sequence is cut down to CDR3 DNA, 42 bases in frame from base 1. V is shortened by 6 bases, J by 5 bases, and the region joining them spans 14 bases. The germline V gene (reference sequence) supplies CDR1 DFQATT and CDR2 SNEGSKA. This receptor was identified in a female donor with Graves disease. The V and J genes are TRBV20-1 and TRBJ1-6, with the D gene not confidently named. The sequencing used peripheral blood mononuclear cells (PBMCs), collected when the disease was refractory, from a patient treated with antithyroid drugs. The DNA reads TGCAGTGCCACCCCCGGAGGAGATAATTCACCCCTCCACTTT. This sequence encodes CSATPGGDNSPLHF.